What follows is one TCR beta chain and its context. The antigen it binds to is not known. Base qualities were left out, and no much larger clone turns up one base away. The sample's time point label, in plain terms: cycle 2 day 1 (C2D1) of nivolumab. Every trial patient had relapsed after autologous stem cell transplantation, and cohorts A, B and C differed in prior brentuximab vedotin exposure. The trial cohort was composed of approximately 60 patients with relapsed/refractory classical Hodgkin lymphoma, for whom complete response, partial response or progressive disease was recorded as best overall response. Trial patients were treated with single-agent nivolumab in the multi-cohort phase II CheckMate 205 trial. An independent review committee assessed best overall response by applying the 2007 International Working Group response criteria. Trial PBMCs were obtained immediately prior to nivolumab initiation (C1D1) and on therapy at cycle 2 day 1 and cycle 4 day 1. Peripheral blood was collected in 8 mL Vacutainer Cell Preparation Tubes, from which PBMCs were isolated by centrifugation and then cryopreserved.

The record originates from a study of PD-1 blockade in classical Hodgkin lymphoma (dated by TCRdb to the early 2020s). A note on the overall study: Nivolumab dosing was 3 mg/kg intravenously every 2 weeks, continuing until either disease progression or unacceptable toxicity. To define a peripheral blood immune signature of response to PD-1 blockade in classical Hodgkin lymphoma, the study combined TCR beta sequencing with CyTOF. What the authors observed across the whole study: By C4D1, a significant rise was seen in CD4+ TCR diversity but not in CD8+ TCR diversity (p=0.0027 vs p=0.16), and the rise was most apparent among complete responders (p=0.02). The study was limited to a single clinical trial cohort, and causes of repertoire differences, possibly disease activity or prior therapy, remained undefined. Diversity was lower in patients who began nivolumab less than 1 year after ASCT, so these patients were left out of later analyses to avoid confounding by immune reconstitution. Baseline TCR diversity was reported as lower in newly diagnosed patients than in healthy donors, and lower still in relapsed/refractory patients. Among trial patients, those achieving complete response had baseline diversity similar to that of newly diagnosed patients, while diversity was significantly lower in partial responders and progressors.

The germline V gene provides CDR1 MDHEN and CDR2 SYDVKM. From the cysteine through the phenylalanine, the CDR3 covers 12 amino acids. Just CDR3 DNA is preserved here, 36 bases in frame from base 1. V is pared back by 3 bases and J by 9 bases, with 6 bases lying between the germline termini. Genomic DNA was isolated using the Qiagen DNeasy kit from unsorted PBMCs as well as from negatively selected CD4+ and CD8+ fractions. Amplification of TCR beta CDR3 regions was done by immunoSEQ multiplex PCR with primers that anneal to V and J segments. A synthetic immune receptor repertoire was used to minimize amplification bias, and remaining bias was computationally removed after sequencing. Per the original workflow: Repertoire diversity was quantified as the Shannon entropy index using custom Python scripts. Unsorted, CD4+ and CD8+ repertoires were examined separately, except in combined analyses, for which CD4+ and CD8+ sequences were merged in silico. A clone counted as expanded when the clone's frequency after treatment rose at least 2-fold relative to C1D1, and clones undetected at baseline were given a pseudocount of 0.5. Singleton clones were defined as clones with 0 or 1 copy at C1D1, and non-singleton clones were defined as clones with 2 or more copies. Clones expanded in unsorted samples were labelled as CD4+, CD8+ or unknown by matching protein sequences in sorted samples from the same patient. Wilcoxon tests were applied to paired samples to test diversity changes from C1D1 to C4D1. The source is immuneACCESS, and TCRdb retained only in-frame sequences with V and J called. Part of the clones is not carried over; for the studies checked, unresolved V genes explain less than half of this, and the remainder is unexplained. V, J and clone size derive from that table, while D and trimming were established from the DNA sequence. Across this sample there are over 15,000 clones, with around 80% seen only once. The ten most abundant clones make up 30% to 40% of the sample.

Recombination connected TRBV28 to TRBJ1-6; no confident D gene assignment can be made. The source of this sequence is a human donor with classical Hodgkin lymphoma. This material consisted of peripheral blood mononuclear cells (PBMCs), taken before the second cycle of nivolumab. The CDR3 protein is CASSFRVSPLHF. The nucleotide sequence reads TGTGCCAGCAGTTTTCGGGTTTCACCCCTCCACTTT.